This is a list of T cell receptor beta chains from one sample in a study of T cell responses to AZD1222 COVID-19 vaccine. Measured with immunoSEQ multiplex PCR; TCRdb has only the in-frame clones, and not every one. The data contain 120,000 to 150,000 clones, 90% to 95% of them singletons. Sequenced here: peripheral blood, sampled on day 0 of AZD1222 vaccination. Every receptor here comes from an adult in good health. Each CDR3 is given with its conserved first and last residue. Fields, in order: CDR3 length, V gene, J gene, D gene, clone size, CDR3 DNA, CDR3 protein. The D gene is left open where the match is weak. Clone size is shown for a subset of rows, as once, few, many or a class of expanded clone.

14	TRBV3-1/TRBV3-2	TRBJ2-7	TRBD2	.	TGTGCCAGCAGCCAAGCTAGCGGGAGCTACGAGCAGTACTTC	CASSQASGSYEQYF
16	TRBV27	TRBJ1-6	.	once	TGTGCCAGCAGTCAGACTGAGGGCTCCTATAATTCACCCCTCCACTTT	CASSQTEGSYNSPLHF
15	TRBV5-4	TRBJ1-2	.	.	TGTGCCAGCAGCCCATTCGCGGAGTTTAACTATGGCTACACCTTC	CASSPFAEFNYGYTF
14	TRBV7-2	TRBJ2-7	TRBD1	once	TGTGCCAGCAGCTTAGCGCTGACAGGGGACGAGCAGTACTTC	CASSLALTGDEQYF
13	TRBV30	TRBJ1-5	.	.	TGTGCCTGGAGTGCAGGGGGCAATCAGCCCCAGCATTTT	CAWSAGGNQPQHF
14	TRBV5-6	TRBJ2-7	.	.	TGTGCCAGCCGACCCAGGGGTAACTCCTACGAGCAGTACTTC	CASRPRGNSYEQYF
14	TRBV5-1	TRBJ1-2	.	.	TGCGCCAGCAGCTTGACCCGGGAGGACTATGGCTACACCTTC	CASSLTREDYGYTF
15	TRBV6-5	TRBJ1-5	.	few	TGTGCCCGCGCCTGGGGGGTGGGGGTGGGCAGACCCCAGCATTTT	CARAWGVGVGRPQHF
14	TRBV27	TRBJ2-7	.	.	TGTGCCAGCAGTTCAATCGTGAGCTCCTACGAGCAGTACTTC	CASSSIVSSYEQYF
15	TRBV19	TRBJ2-7	TRBD2	.	TGTGCCAGTAGTATAGTAAGCGGGAGTCGCTACGAGCAGTACTTC	CASSIVSGSRYEQYF
15	TRBV10-1	TRBJ2-1	.	.	TGCGCCAGCAGTGATCACGAACGGCCCCAAGGAGACTGGTTCTTC	CASSDHERPQGDWFF
14	TRBV5-5	TRBJ1-1	.	.	TGTGCCAGCAGCTTTGAACAGACGAACACTGAAGCTTTCTTT	CASSFEQTNTEAFF
18	TRBV28	TRBJ2-7	.	.	TGTGCCAGCAGTTTGTGGGTTTCAGACAGATATACCTCCTACGAGCAGTACTTC	CASSLWVSDRYTSYEQYF
14	TRBV19	TRBJ1-3	.	once	TGTGCCAGTCTTTCAGGATCTTCTGGAAACACCATATATTTT	CASLSGSSGNTIYF
13	TRBV12-3/TRBV12-4	TRBJ1-1	.	.	TGTGCCAGCAGCCGAGGGGCAGGGTTAGTAACTTTCTTT	CASSRGAGLVTFF
15	TRBV3-1/TRBV3-2	TRBJ2-7	TRBD2	.	TGTGCCAGCAGCGCTAGCGGGAGATCTCTTTACGAGCAGTACTTC	CASSASGRSLYEQYF
15	TRBV5-5	TRBJ2-7	TRBD1	.	TGTGCCAGCAGCTTGGGTGGGACAGGCCACTACGAGCAGTACTTC	CASSLGGTGHYEQYF
16	TRBV11-2	TRBJ2-3	.	.	TGTGCCAGCAGCTTAGTTGCAGGGCCTTCCACAGATACGCAGTATTTT	CASSLVAGPSTDTQYF
15	TRBV7-7	TRBJ2-5	.	.	TGTGCTAGCAGCTTATTTTCTGGGGTTAAAGAGACCCAGTACTTC	CASSLFSGVKETQYF
17	TRBV5-1	TRBJ2-3	TRBD2	.	TGCGCCAGCAGCCCCACTCGGGGGGGCCCCGAGAAAGATACGCAGTATTTT	CASSPTRGGPEKDTQYF
15	TRBV19	TRBJ1-5	.	.	TGTGCCAGTAGGGAGGGATCTGGCTATTATCAGCCCCAGCATTTT	CASREGSGYYQPQHF
13	TRBV18	TRBJ1-5	.	.	TGTGCCAGCTCACCGACAGGCAATCAGCCCCAGCATTTT	CASSPTGNQPQHF
15	TRBV7-9	TRBJ1-5	.	.	TGTGCCAGCAGCTCAGAGGGCCTAGCAAATCAGCCCCAGCATTTT	CASSSEGLANQPQHF
15	TRBV6-5	TRBJ2-2	TRBD2	.	TGTGCCAGCAGTCTACGGGAGGTTGGGGCCGGGGAGCTGTTTTTT	CASSLREVGAGELFF
14	TRBV18	TRBJ1-6	.	.	TGTGCCAGCTCACCGGGCACAGTACCCTCACCCCTCCACTTT	CASSPGTVPSPLHF
18	TRBV5-4	TRBJ2-7	.	.	TGTGCCAGCAGCCTCGGGGGGAGGCCAGGGGTGATGAGCTACGAGCAGTACTTC	CASSLGGRPGVMSYEQYF
15	TRBV6-6	TRBJ1-2	.	.	TGTGCCAGCAGTTACTCTACCCCCTCCTCCTATGGCTACACCTTC	CASSYSTPSSYGYTF
15	TRBV18	TRBJ2-1	TRBD2	.	TGTGCCAGCTCACCACCTAGCGGGAGGGCCGTTGAGCAGTTCTTC	CASSPPSGRAVEQFF
12	TRBV5-1	TRBJ2-2	.	.	TGCGCCAGCAGCTTATCCACCGGGGAGCTGTTTTTT	CASSLSTGELFF
19	TRBV9	TRBJ1-4	.	.	TGTGCCAGCAGCGTATCGGGACTTCGGGAGGTAGCAACTAATGAAAAACTGTTTTTT	CASSVSGLREVATNEKLFF
18	TRBV7-2	TRBJ1-6	TRBD1	.	TGTGCCAGCAGCATCATCCGGGACAGCGTCTCCTATAATTCACCCCTCCACTTT	CASSIIRDSVSYNSPLHF
15	TRBV9	TRBJ1-3	.	.	TGTGCCAGCAGCGTAGGAGAATCGGCTGGAAACACCATATATTTT	CASSVGESAGNTIYF
15	TRBV5-1	TRBJ1-5	.	.	TGCGCCAGCAGCTTGGCGGGACATAGCAATCAGCCCCAGCATTTT	CASSLAGHSNQPQHF
14	TRBV5-6	TRBJ1-2	.	once	TGTGCCAGCAGCTTGGTTGCGGGGGCGAGTGGCTACACCTTC	CASSLVAGASGYTF
15	TRBV19	TRBJ1-1	.	once	TGTGCCAGTAGTACCTCAGGGGAGGGGAATTCTGAAGCTTTCTTT	CASSTSGEGNSEAFF
14	TRBV7-2	TRBJ1-6	TRBD1	.	TGTGCCAGCAGCCTCGACAGGGTTAATTCACCCCTCCACTTT	CASSLDRVNSPLHF
14	TRBV27	TRBJ1-6	.	.	TGTGCCAGCAGTTTGCCCAGGCATCCGGTGACCCTCCACTTT	CASSLPRHPVTLHF
16	TRBV6-4	TRBJ2-3	TRBD2	.	TGTGCCAGCAGTGACTCGACTAGCGGGGGGGCAGATACGCAGTATTTT	CASSDSTSGGADTQYF
13	TRBV2	TRBJ2-7	TRBD2	once	TGTGCCAGCAGGATAGCGGGGGCCTACGAGCAGTACTTC	CASRIAGAYEQYF